Listed below are T cell receptor beta chains from one sample, sequenced in a study of T cells after yellow fever vaccination. TCRdb itself ran the 5' RACE reads through MiXCR, one entry per CDR3 protein. The sample lists 500,000 to 650,000 distinct CDR3 sequences, 9% to 15% occurring once. The sample was PBMCs, taken on the day of the yellow fever booster vaccination. These receptors originate from a man aged 30-40 years who received the YFV17D yellow fever vaccine. CDR3s include the opening cysteine and the closing phenylalanine or tryptophan. Fields, in order: V gene, D gene, clone size, J gene, CDR3 DNA, CDR3 protein. D genes are given only for firm matches. Some rows have no size entry. The others give once, few or many, or a class for an expanded clone.

V: TRBV4-2
D: NA
size: NA
J: TRBJ1-2
DNA: TGTGCCAGCGGAAACATCGGTGGCTACACCTTC
CDR3: CASGNIGGYTF

V: TRBV7-2
D: NA
size: NA
J: TRBJ1-2
DNA: TGTGCCAGCAGCTTAAATCAAGGTCCCTATGGCTACACCTTC
CDR3: CASSLNQGPYGYTF

V: TRBV10-3
D: TRBD2
size: NA
J: TRBJ2-1
DNA: TGTGCCATCAGTGAGTCCTCCGGGAGCGGGAGTATCTACAATGAGCAGTTCTTC
CDR3: CAISESSGSGSIYNEQFF

V: TRBV5-1
D: NA
size: many
J: TRBJ2-5
DNA: TGCGCCAGCAGCTTGGCCCTCGCAGGGCGGGAGACCCAGTACTTC
CDR3: CASSLALAGRETQYF

V: TRBV29-1
D: NA
size: NA
J: TRBJ2-3
DNA: TGCAGCGTCCGGATAGGGGGGAGCACAGATACGCAGTATTTT
CDR3: CSVRIGGSTDTQYF

V: TRBV5-5
D: TRBD2
size: few
J: TRBJ2-1
DNA: TGTGCCAGTGGGCTAGCGGGAAATTACAATGAGCAGTTCTTC
CDR3: CASGLAGNYNEQFF

V: TRBV3-1
D: TRBD2
size: NA
J: TRBJ2-7
DNA: TGTGCCAGCAGACGTACTAGCGGGAGCGCCTACGAGCAGTACTTC
CDR3: CASRRTSGSAYEQYF

V: TRBV12-3/TRBV12-4
D: NA
size: NA
J: TRBJ2-1
DNA: TGTGCCAGCAGTTGGGAAGGGAGCTCCTACAATGAGCAGTTCTTC
CDR3: CASSWEGSSYNEQFF

V: TRBV7-2
D: NA
size: NA
J: TRBJ1-2
DNA: TGTGCCAGCAGCCAAGTAGTTAACTATGGCTACACCTTC
CDR3: CASSQVVNYGYTF

V: TRBV15
D: NA
size: NA
J: TRBJ2-5
DNA: TGTGCCACCAGCGCCGTCAGAGAGACCCAGTACTTC
CDR3: CATSAVRETQYF

V: TRBV6-2/TRBV6-3
D: TRBD2
size: few
J: TRBJ2-1
DNA: TGTGCCAGCAGCAGACCGGGACTAGCCTCTCGGAATGAGCAGTTCTTC
CDR3: CASSRPGLASRNEQFF

V: TRBV7-2
D: NA
size: NA
J: TRBJ1-1
DNA: TGTGCCAGCAGCTTAGGCAGGTCGGGACCCCTAGCTGAAGCTTTCTTT
CDR3: CASSLGRSGPLAEAFF

V: TRBV5-1
D: TRBD2
size: NA
J: TRBJ2-6
DNA: TGCGCCAGCAGCTTGGCGGGACTAGCGGGAGCTGGGGCCAACGTCCTGACTTTC
CDR3: CASSLAGLAGAGANVLTF

V: TRBV20-1
D: TRBD2
size: NA
J: TRBJ2-1
DNA: TGCAGTGCTAGAGCCCCCCTGGGTAGCGGGAGGCTCAATGAGCAGTTCTTC
CDR3: CSARAPLGSGRLNEQFF

V: TRBV7-8
D: TRBD2
size: NA
J: TRBJ2-3
DNA: TGTGCCAGCAGCCCGCCCAGCGGGAGGCAGGGCACAGATACGCAGTATTTT
CDR3: CASSPPSGRQGTDTQYF

V: TRBV6-2/TRBV6-3
D: NA
size: NA
J: TRBJ1-1
DNA: TGTGCCAGCAACGAGGGGGGAGACACTGAAGCTTTCTTT
CDR3: CASNEGGDTEAFF

V: TRBV7-2
D: NA
size: few
J: TRBJ2-1
DNA: TGTGCCAGCAGCTTAGGACTATATAAAAATGAGCAGTTCTTC
CDR3: CASSLGLYKNEQFF

V: TRBV7-2
D: NA
size: few
J: TRBJ2-4
DNA: TGTGCCAGCAGCTTGCAGGTCCAGGGCATTCAGTACTTC
CDR3: CASSLQVQGIQYF

V: TRBV20-1
D: NA
size: few
J: TRBJ2-7
DNA: TGCAGTGCTCCAGGTCCTGGGGGCTCCTACGAGCAGTACTTC
CDR3: CSAPGPGGSYEQYF

V: TRBV4-3
D: TRBD2
size: NA
J: TRBJ2-3
DNA: TGCGCCAGCAGCCAAGGACTAGCGGGATATTCAGATACGCAGTATTTT
CDR3: CASSQGLAGYSDTQYF

V: TRBV11-2
D: NA
size: few
J: TRBJ1-1
DNA: TGTGCCAGCAGCTTAGCGGGAAGCCCGGAAGCTTTCTTT
CDR3: CASSLAGSPEAFF

V: TRBV12-3/TRBV12-4
D: TRBD2
size: few
J: TRBJ2-3
DNA: TGTGCCACCACGGGAGGGTTCACAGATACGCAGTATTTT
CDR3: CATTGGFTDTQYF

V: TRBV18
D: NA
size: NA
J: TRBJ1-2
DNA: TGTGCCAGCTCACCATATGGACAGTATGGCTACACCTTC
CDR3: CASSPYGQYGYTF

V: TRBV5-5
D: NA
size: few
J: TRBJ1-1
DNA: TGTGCCAGCACCATGGGTGGGGCGAGAGAAGCTTTCTTT
CDR3: CASTMGGAREAFF